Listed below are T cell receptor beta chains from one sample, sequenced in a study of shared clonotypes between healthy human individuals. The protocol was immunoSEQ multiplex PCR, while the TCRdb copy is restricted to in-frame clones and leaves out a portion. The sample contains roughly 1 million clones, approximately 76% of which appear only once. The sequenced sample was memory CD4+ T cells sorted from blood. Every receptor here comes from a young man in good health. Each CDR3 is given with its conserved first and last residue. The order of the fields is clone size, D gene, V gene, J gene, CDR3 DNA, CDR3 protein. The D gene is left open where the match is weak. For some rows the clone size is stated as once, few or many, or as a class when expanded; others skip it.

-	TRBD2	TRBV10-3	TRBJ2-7	TGTGCCATCAGTGGCGGGGGGGGTGAGGACGAGCAGTACTTC	CAISGGGGEDEQYF
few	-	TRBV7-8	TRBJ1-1	TGTGCCAGCAGCTTAAGACAGCTCACTGAAGCTTTCTTT	CASSLRQLTEAFF
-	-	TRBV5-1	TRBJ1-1	TGCGCCAGCAGCTCCGCCCAGGGGCCGGGGGACACTGAAGCTTTCTTT	CASSSAQGPGDTEAFF
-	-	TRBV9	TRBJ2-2	TGTGCCAGCAGAAACAGCTGGGACACCGGGGAGCTGTTTTTT	CASRNSWDTGELFF
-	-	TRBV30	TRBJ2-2	TGTGCCTGGAGAGGGGAGAACACCGGGGAGCTGTTTTTT	CAWRGENTGELFF
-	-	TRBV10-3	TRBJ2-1	TGTGCCATCAGTGACGGACACTATGAGCAGTTCTTC	CAISDGHYEQFF
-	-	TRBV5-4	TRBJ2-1	TGTGCCAGCACCGAAGGGATGGGGGACAATGAGCAGTTCTTC	CASTEGMGDNEQFF
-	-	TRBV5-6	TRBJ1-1	TGTGCCAGCAGCTTAGACGGGACACAGAACACTGAAGCTTTCTTT	CASSLDGTQNTEAFF
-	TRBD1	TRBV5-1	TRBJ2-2	TGCGCCAGCAGCGGGGGACAGGGGGCTCCCACCGGGGAGCTGTTTTTT	CASSGGQGAPTGELFF
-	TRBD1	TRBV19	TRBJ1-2	TGTGCCAGTAGTATCGTGGGACAGCCCTATGGCTACACCTTC	CASSIVGQPYGYTF
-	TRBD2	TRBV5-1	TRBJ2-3	TGCGCCAGCAGGCGGGGGGCCAGCACAGATACGCAGTATTTT	CASRRGASTDTQYF
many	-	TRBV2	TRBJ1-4	TGTGCCAGCAGTGAAAGCTGGGGAGGGACTAATGAAAAACTGTTTTTT	CASSESWGGTNEKLFF
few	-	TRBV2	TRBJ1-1	TGTGCCAGCAGGGGGGCAGGGACTGAAGCTTTCTTT	CASRGAGTEAFF
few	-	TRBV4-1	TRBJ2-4	TGCGCCAGCAGCCAAGGAGGGGTTGTGTCCAAAAACATTCAGTACTTC	CASSQGGVVSKNIQYF
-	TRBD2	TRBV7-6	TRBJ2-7	TGTGCCAGCAGCTTGGCGCTAGCGGGTTCCTCCGAGCAGTACTTC	CASSLALAGSSEQYF
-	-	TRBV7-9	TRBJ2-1	TGTGCCAGCAGCTTAGCAGGGTCGTCCTACAATGAGCAGTTCTTC	CASSLAGSSYNEQFF
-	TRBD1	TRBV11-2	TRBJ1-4	TGTGCCAGCAGCTTGAGGGGACAGGGTCGGGAAAAACTGTTTTTT	CASSLRGQGREKLFF
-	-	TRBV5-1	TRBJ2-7	TGCGCCAGCAGCTCCAGGACCGCAACCTACGAGCAGTACTTC	CASSSRTATYEQYF
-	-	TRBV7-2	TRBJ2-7	TGTGCCAGCAGCTTAGACGGGACCTCCTACGAGCAGTACTTC	CASSLDGTSYEQYF
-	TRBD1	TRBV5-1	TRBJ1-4	TGCGCCAGCAGCTTGGAGGGACAGGGGGCAACGAAAGAAAAACTGTTTTTT	CASSLEGQGATKEKLFF
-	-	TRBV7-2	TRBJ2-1	TGTGCCAGCAGCTTAGAATCTGGGGGCTCCTACAATGAGCAGTTCTTC	CASSLESGGSYNEQFF
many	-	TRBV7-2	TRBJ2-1	TGTGCCAGCAGCTATGGAGGGCAGTTAGGGAATGAGCAGTTCTTC	CASSYGGQLGNEQFF
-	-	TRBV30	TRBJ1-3	TGTGCCTGGTTTACAGGGAGGCACATATATTTT	CAWFTGRHIYF
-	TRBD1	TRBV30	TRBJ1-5	TGTGCCTGGAGTGTAGAGGGGGCGCAGCCCCAGCATTTT	CAWSVEGAQPQHF
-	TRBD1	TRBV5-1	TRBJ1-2	TGCGCCAGCAGCTTATCCTTACCTGGGACAGGGGCCCGTCCTAACTATGGCTACACCTTC	CASSLSLPGTGARPNYGYTF
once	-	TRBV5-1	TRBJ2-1	TGCGCCAGCAGCTTGGAAGGGGGTTCCTACAATGAGCAGTTCTTC	CASSLEGGSYNEQFF
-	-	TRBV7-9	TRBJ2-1	TGTGCCAGCAGCTCCCAGGGTCCTAGCAATGAGCAGTTCTTC	CASSSQGPSNEQFF
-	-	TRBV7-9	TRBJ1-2	TGTGCCAGCAGCTTCCTAGACTCATTTAGGGGCTACACCTTC	CASSFLDSFRGYTF
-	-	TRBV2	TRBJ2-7	TGTGCCAGCAGAACAACGTCCGAGCAGTACTTC	CASRTTSEQYF
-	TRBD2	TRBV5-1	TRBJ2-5	TGCGCCAGCAGCTTGGCACTAGCGGGAGCATCAGAGACCCAGTACTTC	CASSLALAGASETQYF
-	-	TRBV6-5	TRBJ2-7	TGTGCCAGCAGCCCCCACCGGGACGGCAACTACGAGCAGTACTTC	CASSPHRDGNYEQYF
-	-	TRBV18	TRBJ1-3	TGTGCCAGCTCACCACAGGCTCTGTCGGACACCATATATTTT	CASSPQALSDTIYF
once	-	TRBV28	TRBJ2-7	TGTGCCAGCAGCGCCGGGACTGACTTTCGTATGCAGTACTTC	CASSAGTDFRMQYF
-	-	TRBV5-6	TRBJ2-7	TGTGCCAGCAGCTTGGGCCTAGGTGGCGAGCAGTACTTC	CASSLGLGGEQYF
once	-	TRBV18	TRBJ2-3	TGTGCCAGCTCCGCAGCCGGGACAGATACGCAGTATTTT	CASSAAGTDTQYF
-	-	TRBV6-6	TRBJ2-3	TGTGCCAGCAGTTACTTCGGGCATCGGCCAGATACGCAGTATTTT	CASSYFGHRPDTQYF
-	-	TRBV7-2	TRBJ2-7	TGTGCCAGCAGCTTAAATCCCTTAACCACGGGGGAGCAGTACTTC	CASSLNPLTTGEQYF
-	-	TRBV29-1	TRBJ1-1	TGCAGCGTTGAAATATCGGGTAAACAGGCTGAAGCTTTCTTT	CSVEISGKQAEAFF
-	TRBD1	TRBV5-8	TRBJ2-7	TGTGCCAGCAGCACGCCGGGACAGGGAATTCCCGAGCAGTACTTC	CASSTPGQGIPEQYF
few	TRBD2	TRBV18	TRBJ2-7	TGTGCCAGCTCACCCTCCCCGACTAGCGGGAGCTACGAGCAGTACTTC	CASSPSPTSGSYEQYF
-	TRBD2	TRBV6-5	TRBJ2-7	TGTGCCAGCAGTCCCCCGACTAGCGGGAACCCCGAGCAGTACTTC	CASSPPTSGNPEQYF
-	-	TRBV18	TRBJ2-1	TGTGCCAGCTCACCACCATCAGGGGTCCGGGCCGAGCAGTTCTTC	CASSPPSGVRAEQFF
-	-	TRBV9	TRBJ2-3	TGTGCCAGCAGCGACAGGGAAGGAGTCAGCACAGATACGCAGTATTTT	CASSDREGVSTDTQYF
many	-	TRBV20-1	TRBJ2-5	TGCAGTGCCTGGTGGGGAGAGACCCAGTACTTC	CSAWWGETQYF
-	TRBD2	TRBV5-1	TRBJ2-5	TGCGCCAGCAGCCCGTCGGGGGGAGGGGAGACCCAGTACTTC	CASSPSGGGETQYF
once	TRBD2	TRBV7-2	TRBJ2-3	TGTGCCAGCAGCACTAGCGGGGGGGATACTAGCACAGATACGCAGTATTTT	CASSTSGGDTSTDTQYF
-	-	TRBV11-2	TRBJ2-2	TGTGCCAGCAGCCCGGTCAGGGGAAGGGCCGGGGAGCTGTTTTTT	CASSPVRGRAGELFF
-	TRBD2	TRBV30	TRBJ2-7	TGTGCCTGGAGCGCCGGGACTAGCGGTTCCTACGAGCAGTACTTC	CAWSAGTSGSYEQYF
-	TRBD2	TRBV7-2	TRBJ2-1	TGTGCCAGCAGCCCCCGGGGTAGCGGGAGCTACAATGAGCAGTTCTTC	CASSPRGSGSYNEQFF
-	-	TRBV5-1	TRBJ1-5	TGCGCCAGCAGCTTGGGGGGAAACAGTCAGCCCCAGCATTTT	CASSLGGNSQPQHF
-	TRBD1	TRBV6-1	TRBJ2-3	TGTGCCAGCCGACAGGGAAGAGGTGGAGATACGCAGTATTTT	CASRQGRGGDTQYF
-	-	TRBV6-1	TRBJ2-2	TGTGCCAGCAGTGTAGGACAGAACACCGGGGAGCTGTTTTTT	CASSVGQNTGELFF
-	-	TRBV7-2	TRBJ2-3	TGTGCCAGCAGCTTCGCGGGTGCAGATACGCAGTATTTT	CASSFAGADTQYF
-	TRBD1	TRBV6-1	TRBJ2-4	TGTGCCAGCAGTGGACAGGGGGCCCTAAACATTCAGTACTTC	CASSGQGALNIQYF
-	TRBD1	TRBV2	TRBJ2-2	TGTGCCAGCAGGAGACAGGGGCTGAACACCGGGGAGCTGTTTTTT	CASRRQGLNTGELFF
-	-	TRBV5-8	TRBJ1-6	TGTGCCAGCCGACCCCCCAATTCACCCCTCCACTTT	CASRPPNSPLHF
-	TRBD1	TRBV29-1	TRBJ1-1	TGCAGCGTAGGGCGTTTAAGGACAGGGGGCCTGAACACTGAAGCTTTCTTT	CSVGRLRTGGLNTEAFF
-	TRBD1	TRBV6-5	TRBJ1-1	TGTGCCAGCACTCCCTGGCAGGGGGGGACTGAAGCTTTCTTT	CASTPWQGGTEAFF